This TCR beta chain was captured by sequencing in a study of memory CD4+ T cells and cytomegalovirus serostatus (dated by TCRdb to between 2019 and 2020). For context, the study as a whole: The cohort comprised some 35 healthy Belgian adults, 9 CMV seropositive and about 24 CMV seronegative. To replicate a published TCR-based CMV serostatus classifier, the researchers sequenced the CD4+ memory TCRbeta repertoires of a Belgian cohort whose cytomegalovirus serostatus was known.

Of note for this clone: Its binding antigen is unknown. The input lacks base qualities; no much larger clone sits a single base away.

Beyond this particular receptor, the publication reports: The results were interpreted as suggesting that the CMV-associated TCR signature is mostly present in the CD4+ memory repertoire. Unlike the original study, which covered naive and memory CD4+ and CD8+ populations, the Belgian study sequenced only CD4+CD45RO+ memory cells. Of around 160 previously reported CMV-associated TCRbeta sequences, approximately 70 appeared in the CD4+ memory repertoires, each in one to five individuals. On the Belgian cohort, the classifier built on the original framework reached a median bootstrapped AUC of approximately 0.94, with a 95% CI of 0.76-1.00. For predicting CMV serostatus, the median bootstrapped AUC was approximately 0.95 using the original framework and about 0.9 using a US-trained random forest.

The Quick-DNA Microprep Kit was used to extract genomic DNA from the sorted cells. Amplification of TCRbeta DNA was done with the immunoSEQ hsTCRbeta kit, following the protocol from the manufacturer. An Illumina MiSeq instrument was used to sequence the TCRbeta libraries. As for the original processing: Following removal of out-of-frame sequences, some 2,200,000 distinct TCRbeta sequences were retained, with an average of roughly 67,000 per individual. Two values were used to score each individual: the count of 164 previously reported CMV-associated TCRbeta sequences and the total count of productive distinct TCRbeta sequences. A beta-binomial model was reimplemented in Python, and random forests from scikit-learn, run with default parameters, were trained on data from the US cohort. Classifier performance on the Belgian cohort was summarized as median AUC with percentile confidence intervals over 10,000 bootstrap iterations. Held by TCRdb, this immuneACCESS table contains in-frame sequences only and omits some clones. Under half of the omission traces to an unresolved V gene where checked; the cause of the rest is unknown. The V and J calls and the clone size are those of that table, but D and trimming were determined from the DNA. This sample gives 50,000 or so clones in total; around 81% of them show up just once. The top ten hold roughly 1.7% of the sample.

A distance of 17 bases separates the germline ends of V and J, which lose 4 bases and 4 bases respectively. There are 15 amino acids in the CDR3, from cysteine to phenylalanine inclusive. Here the CDR3 DNA is all that survives: 45 bases in frame from base 1. CDR1 and CDR2 (SGHTA, FQGNSA) derive from the germline V gene. Single viable CD3+CD4+CD8-CD45RO+ cells were sorted as memory CD4+ T cells on a FACSAria II. CMV serostatus was assessed using a Roche Elecsys assay, by which serum IgG against CMV pp150, pp28, p38 and p52 was detected. Following thawing, total CD4+ T cells were enriched through positive selection using CD4 magnetic microbeads. The samples came from a different study that was designed specifically to examine the CD4+ T cell memory repertoire. Following standard operating procedures, peripheral blood mononuclear cells were isolated and cryopreserved, while serum was kept at -80 degrees C. The staining used CD3-PerCP (BW264/56), CD4-APC (RPA-T4), CD45RO-PE (UCHT1) and CD8-Pacific Orange (3B5) antibodies, and Sytox blue was used to exclude non-viable cells.

The sequence is built from TRBV7-2 and TRBJ2-7; TRBD2 could be the D gene, as 6 bases match. The sequenced sample was memory CD4+ T cells from blood. This TCR came from an adult in good health and CMV-seronegative. The bases read TGTGCCAGCAGCTCGCGGAGGGGCACTGGGTACGAGCAGTACTTC. It is translated as CASSSRRGTGYEQYF.